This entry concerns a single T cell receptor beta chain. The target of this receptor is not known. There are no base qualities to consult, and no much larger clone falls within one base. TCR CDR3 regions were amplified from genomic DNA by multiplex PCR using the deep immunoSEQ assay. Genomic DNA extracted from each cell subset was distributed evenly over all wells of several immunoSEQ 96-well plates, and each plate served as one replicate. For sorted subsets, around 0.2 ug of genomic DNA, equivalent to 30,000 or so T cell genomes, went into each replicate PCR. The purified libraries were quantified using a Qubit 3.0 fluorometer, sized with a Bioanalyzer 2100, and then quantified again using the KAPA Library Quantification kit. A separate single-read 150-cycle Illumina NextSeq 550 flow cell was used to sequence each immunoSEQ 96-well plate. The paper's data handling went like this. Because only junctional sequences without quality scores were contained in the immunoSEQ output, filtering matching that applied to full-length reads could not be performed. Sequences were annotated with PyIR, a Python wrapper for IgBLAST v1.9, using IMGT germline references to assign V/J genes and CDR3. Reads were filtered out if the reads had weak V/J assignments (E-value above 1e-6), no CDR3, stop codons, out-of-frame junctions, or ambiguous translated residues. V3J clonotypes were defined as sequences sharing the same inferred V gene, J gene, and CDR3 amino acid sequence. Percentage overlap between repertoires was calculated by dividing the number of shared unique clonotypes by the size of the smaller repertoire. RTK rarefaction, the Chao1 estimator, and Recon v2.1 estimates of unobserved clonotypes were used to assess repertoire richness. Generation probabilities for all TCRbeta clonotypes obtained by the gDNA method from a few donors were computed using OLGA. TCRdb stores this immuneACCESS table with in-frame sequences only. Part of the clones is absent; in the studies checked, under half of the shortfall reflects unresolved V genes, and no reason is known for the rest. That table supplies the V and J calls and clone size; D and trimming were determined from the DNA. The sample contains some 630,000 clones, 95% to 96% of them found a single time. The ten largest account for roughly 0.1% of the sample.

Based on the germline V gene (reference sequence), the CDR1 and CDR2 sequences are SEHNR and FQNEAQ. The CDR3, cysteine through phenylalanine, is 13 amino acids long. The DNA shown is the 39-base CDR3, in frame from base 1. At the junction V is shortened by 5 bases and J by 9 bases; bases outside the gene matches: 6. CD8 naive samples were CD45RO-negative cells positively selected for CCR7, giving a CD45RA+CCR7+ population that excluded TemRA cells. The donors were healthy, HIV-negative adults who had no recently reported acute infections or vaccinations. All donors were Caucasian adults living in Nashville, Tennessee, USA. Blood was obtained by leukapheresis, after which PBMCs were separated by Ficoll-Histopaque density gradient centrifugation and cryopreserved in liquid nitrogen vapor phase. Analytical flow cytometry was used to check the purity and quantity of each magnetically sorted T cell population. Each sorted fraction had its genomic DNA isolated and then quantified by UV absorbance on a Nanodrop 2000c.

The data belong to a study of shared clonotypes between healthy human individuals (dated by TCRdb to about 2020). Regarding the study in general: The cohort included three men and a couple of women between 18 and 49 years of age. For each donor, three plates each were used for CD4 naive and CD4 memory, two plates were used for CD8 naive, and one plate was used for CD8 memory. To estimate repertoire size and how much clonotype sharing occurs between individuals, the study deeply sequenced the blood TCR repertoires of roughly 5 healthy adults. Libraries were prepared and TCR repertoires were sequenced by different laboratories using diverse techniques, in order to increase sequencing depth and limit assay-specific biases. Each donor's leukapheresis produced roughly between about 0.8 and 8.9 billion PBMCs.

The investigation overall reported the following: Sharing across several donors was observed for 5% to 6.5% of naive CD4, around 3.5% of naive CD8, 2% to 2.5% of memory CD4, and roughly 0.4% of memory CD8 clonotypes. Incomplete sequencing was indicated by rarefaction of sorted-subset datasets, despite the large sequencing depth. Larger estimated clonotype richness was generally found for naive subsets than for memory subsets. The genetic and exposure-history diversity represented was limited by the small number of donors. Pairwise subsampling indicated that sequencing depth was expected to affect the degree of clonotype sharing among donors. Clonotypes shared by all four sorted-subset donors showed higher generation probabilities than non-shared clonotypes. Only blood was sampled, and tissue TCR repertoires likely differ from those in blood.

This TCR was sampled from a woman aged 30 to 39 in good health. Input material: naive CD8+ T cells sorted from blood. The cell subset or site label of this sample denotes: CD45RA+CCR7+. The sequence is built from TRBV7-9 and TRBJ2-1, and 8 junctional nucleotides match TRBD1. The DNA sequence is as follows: TGTGCCAGCAGCGTTAGACAGGGGTTTGAGCAGTTCTTC. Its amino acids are CASSVRQGFEQFF.